This TCR beta chain was captured in a study of control samples from healthy donors and cancer patients. V shed 5 bases and J shed 4 bases, with 23 bases lying between them. CDR1 is MDHEN and CDR2 is SYDVKM in the germline V gene. CDR3 length equals 17 residues. Method: immunoSEQ multiplex PCR; TCRdb's copy keeps in-frame clones and lacks some. The data contain roughly 73,000 clones, approximately 92% of them seen just once; the ten biggest clones take up 5.8%. V usage is TRBV28 and J usage is TRBJ1-1, with D possibly TRBD1 on 5 matching bases. The clonotype comes from a woman aged 55 to 70 in good health. Specimen: blood. The CDR3 coding sequence is TGTGCCAGCAGTCCAACAAGGACAAGCGGGGGAGGCACTGAAGCTTTCTTT. Its protein product is CASSPTRTSGGGTEAFF.